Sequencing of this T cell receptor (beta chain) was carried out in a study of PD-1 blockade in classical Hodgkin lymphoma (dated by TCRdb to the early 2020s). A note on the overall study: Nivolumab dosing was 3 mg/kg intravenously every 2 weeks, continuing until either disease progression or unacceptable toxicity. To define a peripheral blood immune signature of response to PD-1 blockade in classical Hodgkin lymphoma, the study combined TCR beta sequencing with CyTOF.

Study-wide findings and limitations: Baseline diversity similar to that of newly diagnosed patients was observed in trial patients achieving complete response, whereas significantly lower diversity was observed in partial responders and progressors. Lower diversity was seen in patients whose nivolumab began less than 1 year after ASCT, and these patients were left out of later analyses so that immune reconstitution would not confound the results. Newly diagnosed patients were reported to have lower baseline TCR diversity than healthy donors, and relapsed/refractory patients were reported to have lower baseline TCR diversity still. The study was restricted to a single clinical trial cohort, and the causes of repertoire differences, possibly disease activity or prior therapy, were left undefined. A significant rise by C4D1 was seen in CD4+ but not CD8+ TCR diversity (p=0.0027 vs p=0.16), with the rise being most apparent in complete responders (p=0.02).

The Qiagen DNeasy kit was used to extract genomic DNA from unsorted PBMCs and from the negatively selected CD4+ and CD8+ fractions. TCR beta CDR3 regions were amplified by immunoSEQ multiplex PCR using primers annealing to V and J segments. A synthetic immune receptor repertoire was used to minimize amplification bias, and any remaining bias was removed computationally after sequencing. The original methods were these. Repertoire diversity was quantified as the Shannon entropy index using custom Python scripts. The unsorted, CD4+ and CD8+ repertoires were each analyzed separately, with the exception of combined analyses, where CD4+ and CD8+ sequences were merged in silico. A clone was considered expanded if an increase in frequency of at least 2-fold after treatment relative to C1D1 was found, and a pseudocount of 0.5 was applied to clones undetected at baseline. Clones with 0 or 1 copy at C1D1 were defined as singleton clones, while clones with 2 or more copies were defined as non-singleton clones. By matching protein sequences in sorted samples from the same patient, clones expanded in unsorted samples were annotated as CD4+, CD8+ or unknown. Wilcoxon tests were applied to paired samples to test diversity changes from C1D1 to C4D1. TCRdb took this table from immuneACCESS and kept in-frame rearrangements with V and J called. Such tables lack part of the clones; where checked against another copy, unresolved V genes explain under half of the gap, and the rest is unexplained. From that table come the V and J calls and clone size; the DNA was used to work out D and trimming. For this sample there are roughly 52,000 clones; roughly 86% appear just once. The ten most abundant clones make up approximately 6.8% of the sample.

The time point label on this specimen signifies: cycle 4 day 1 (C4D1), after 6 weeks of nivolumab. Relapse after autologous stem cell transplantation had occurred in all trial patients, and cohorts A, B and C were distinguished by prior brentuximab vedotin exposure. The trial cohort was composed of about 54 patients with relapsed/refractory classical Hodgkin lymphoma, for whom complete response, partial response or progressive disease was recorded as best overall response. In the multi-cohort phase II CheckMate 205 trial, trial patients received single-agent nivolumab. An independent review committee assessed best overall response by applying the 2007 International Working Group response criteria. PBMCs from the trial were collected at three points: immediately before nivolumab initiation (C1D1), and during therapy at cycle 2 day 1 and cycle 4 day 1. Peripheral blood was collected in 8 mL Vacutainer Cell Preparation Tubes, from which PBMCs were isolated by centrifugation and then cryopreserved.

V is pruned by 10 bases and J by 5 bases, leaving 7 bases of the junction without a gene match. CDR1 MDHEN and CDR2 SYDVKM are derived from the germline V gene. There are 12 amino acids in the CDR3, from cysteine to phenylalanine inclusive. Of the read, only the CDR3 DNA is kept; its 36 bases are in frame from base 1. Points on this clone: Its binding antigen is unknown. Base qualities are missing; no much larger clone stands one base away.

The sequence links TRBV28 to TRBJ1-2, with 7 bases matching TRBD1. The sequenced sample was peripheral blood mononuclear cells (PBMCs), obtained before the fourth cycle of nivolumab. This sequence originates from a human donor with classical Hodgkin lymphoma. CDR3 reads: CATSTGEYGYTF. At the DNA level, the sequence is TGTGCCACCTCAACAGGGGAATATGGCTACACCTTC.